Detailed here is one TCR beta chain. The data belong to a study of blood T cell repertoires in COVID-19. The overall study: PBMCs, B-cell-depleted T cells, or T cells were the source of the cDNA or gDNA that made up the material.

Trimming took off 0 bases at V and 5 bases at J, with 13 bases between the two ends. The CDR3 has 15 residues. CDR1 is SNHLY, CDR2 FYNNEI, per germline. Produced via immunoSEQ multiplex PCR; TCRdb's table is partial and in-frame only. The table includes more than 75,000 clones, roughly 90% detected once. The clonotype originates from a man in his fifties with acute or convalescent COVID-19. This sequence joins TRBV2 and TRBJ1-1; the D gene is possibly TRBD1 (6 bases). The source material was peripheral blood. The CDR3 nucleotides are TGTGCCAGCAGTGAAGCGCTTAGGGGGTCGACTGAAGCTTTCTTT. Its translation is CASSEALRGSTEAFF.